This TCR beta chain was sequenced during a study of cytomegalovirus exposure and HLA in healthy donors. Trimming shortened V by 3 bases and J by 0 bases, and 12 bases separated the two germline ends. Germline assignment: CDR1 SGHRS and CDR2 YFSETQ. This CDR3 has 15 amino acids. Whole-study results and caveats: V- and J-gene trimming in TCR beta was tied to a missense DCLRE1C variant by an analysis performed later. Reports indicate that TCR beta sequences accurately predicted the HLA-A and HLA-B alleles of most subjects.

A remark on this clone: As yet, its antigen is unknown.

PCR employed 60 Vbeta and 13 Jbeta primers. Libraries were prepared by immunoSEQ multiplex PCR; TCRdb keeps only in-frame clonotypes and omits some of them. The sample contains about 190,000 clones, under 80% of which appear only once. The source material was PBMCs. The J gene is TRBJ1-2, the V gene TRBV5-1; tentatively, D is TRBD1 (6 bases). The sequence was collected from a man aged 30 to 45 in good health and CMV-seropositive. Written as DNA, the CDR3 is TGCGCCAGCAGCTCCACAGGGAACCCTAACTATGGCTACACCTTC. Its translation: CASSSTGNPNYGYTF.